Each of the 5 T cell receptor beta chains below was sequenced from the same sample in a study of identical twins. TCRdb fed the 5' RACE reads into MiXCR, producing one record per CDR3 protein. This table has hundreds of thousands of distinct CDR3 sequences, 5.5% to 7% appearing once. In addition, the sample was reused for a study of yellow fever vaccine responses in identical twins.

Sequencing was done on a sample of memory (CD45RO+) T cells sorted from blood. The receptors here all came from a woman aged 18-35 years in good health.

The chain couples TRBV3-1 to TRBJ2-1, with D possibly matching TRBD2 (5 bases). Germline lookup yields CDR1 LGHDT and CDR2 YNNKEL (reference sequence). CDR3 size: 20 residues. Trimming pared 0 bases from V and 0 bases from J, leaving 21 bases between. CDR3 sequence reads: CASSQDRVGERLSSYNEQFF. CDR3 DNA sequence: TGTGCCAGCAGCCAAGATCGGGTCGGGGAGCGACTAAGCTCCTACAATGAGCAGTTCTTC.

The table lists this clonotype with a few counts. This chain uses TRBV28 with TRBJ2-3; 12 bases fit TRBD2. The CDR3 is made up of 12 amino acids. Looked up from germline, CDR1 is MDHEN and CDR2 is SYDVKM. V shed 6 bases, J shed 10 bases, and the junction held 2 bases outside the gene matches. CDR3 residues: CASSASGRAQYF. The CDR3 region has the DNA TGTGCCAGCAGCGCTAGCGGGAGGGCGCAGTATTTT.

The chain combines TRBV2 with TRBJ1-4, with D uncertain. V shed 1 base and J shed 7 bases, with 16 bases lying between them. The germline V gene encodes CDR1 SNHLY and CDR2 FYNNEI. The CDR3 extends over 16 amino acids. The CDR3 DNA is TGTGCCAGCAGTGAAGGCCTATGGAAAGGCGGTGAAAAACTGTTTTTT. This gives the protein CASSEGLWKGGEKLFF.

This clonotype was found many times. This chain joins TRBV5-5 and TRBJ2-3; D is unclear. This CDR3 is 16 amino acids long. V lost 4 bases to trimming and J lost 2 bases, with 17 bases between them. Germline V gene lookup returns CDR1 SGHKS and CDR2 YYEKEE (reference sequence). The CDR3 DNA reads TGTGCCAGCAGCCCTGATTTGGCGCGGACCACAGATACGCAGTATTTT. This codes for CASSPDLARTTDTQYF.

The V gene is TRBV20-1, the J gene TRBJ2-5; TRBD2 matches at 10 bases. The germline V gene encodes CDR1 DFQATT and CDR2 SNEGSKA (reference sequence). The CDR3 covers 15 residues. The CDR3 region is CSAHLGLAPQETQYF. CDR3 in DNA: TGCAGCGCTCACCTGGGACTAGCGCCACAAGAGACCCAGTACTTC.